This TCR beta chain appears in the sequencing data of a study of blood T cell repertoires in COVID-19. At the level of the study: Samples came from the United States, Italy and Spain, spanning acute and convalescent COVID-19. Sample material is recorded as cDNA or gDNA derived from T cells, B-cell-depleted T cells, or PBMCs.

Study processing details: The assay estimated nucleated cells by amplifying reference gene primers. Measured with immunoSEQ multiplex PCR; TCRdb has only the in-frame clones, and not every one. V, J and clone size were drawn from that table, and D and trimming were deduced from the DNA. The sample records under 150,000 clones, approximately 90% being singletons. This CDR3 has 14 amino acids. Trimming took 8 bases from V and 2 from J, leaving 15 bases between them. The V gene's germline CDR1 is WSHSY and CDR2 SAAADI. This receptor was taken from a man aged 50 to 60 with acute or convalescent COVID-19. This chain joins TRBV10-2 and TRBJ2-5; possibly TRBD2 for D (5 bases). Material: peripheral blood. The CDR3 DNA is TGCGCCAGCTCCCCGACCGGGATACAAGAGACCCAGTACTTC. Translated, it gives CASSPTGIQETQYF.